Here is one TCR beta chain with its context. Its antigen is currently unknown. The entry originates in a study of cytomegalovirus exposure and HLA in healthy donors. Study-wide findings and caveats: The study put 150 to 200 TCR beta chains on its list as cytomegalovirus-associated. It was assumed in the presence/absence analyses that sequencing depth was roughly uniform across donors. Earlier analysis yielded a pattern in which most TCR beta V segments were productive about 87% or about 30% of the time.

Primers: 60 Vbeta forward and 13 Jbeta reverse. Assay used: immunoSEQ multiplex PCR; TCRdb lists only in-frame clones, some missing. The sample shows about 160,000 clones, around 80% of them seen only once. CDR1 is LGHNA, CDR2 YSLEER, per germline. The CDR3 sequence is 14 residues long. V lost 4 bases to trimming and J lost 2 bases; unmatched junction nucleotides: 2. Sequencing was done on a sample of PBMCs. The genes are TRBV4-3 and TRBJ2-3; TRBD2 matches 8 bases. The receptor was derived from a man between 18 and 29 years old in good health and CMV-seropositive. CDR3 in DNA: TGCGCCAGCAGCCTAGCGGGGAACACAGATACGCAGTATTTT. Its translation is CASSLAGNTDTQYF.